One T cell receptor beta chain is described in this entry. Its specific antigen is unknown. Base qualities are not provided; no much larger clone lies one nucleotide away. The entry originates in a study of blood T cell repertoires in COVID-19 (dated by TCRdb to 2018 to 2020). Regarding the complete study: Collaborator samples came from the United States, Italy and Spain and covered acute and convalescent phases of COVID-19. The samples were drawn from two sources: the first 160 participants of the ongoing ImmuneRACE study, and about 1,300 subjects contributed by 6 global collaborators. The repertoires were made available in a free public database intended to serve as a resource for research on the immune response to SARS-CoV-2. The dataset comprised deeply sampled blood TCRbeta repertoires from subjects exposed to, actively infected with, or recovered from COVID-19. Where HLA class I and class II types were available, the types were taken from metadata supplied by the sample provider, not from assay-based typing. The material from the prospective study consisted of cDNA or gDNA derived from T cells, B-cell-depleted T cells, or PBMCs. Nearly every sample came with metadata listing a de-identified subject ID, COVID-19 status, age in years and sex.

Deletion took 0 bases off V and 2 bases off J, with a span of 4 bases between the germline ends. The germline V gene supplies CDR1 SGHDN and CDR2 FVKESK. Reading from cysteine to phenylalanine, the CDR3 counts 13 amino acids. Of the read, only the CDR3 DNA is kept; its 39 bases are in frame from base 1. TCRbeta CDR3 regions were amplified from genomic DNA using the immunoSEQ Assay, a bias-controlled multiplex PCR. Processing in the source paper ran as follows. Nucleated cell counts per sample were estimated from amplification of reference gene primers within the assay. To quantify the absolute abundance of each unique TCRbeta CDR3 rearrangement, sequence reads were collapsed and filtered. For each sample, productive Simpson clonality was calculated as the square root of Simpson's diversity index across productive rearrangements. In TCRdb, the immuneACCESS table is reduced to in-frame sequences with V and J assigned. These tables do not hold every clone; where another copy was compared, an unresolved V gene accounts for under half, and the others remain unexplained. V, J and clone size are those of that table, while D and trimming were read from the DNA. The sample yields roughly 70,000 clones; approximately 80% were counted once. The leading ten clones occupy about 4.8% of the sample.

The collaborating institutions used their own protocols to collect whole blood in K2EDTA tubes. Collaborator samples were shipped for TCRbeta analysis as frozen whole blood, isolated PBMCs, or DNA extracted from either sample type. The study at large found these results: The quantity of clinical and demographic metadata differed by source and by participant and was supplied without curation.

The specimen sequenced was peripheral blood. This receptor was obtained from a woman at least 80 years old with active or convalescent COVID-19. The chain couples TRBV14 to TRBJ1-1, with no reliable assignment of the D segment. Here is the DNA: TGTGCCAGCAGCCAAGATAGAAACACTGAAGCTTTCTTT. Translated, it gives CASSQDRNTEAFF. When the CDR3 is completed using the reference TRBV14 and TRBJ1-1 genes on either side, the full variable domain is EAGVTQFPSHSVIEKGQTVTLRCDPISGHDNLYWYRRVMGKEIKFLLHFVKESKQDESGMPNNRFLAERTGGTYSTLKVQPAELEDSGVYFCASSQDRNTEAFFGQGTRLTVV.